Included here is one TCR beta chain sequence, with context. Its specificity is unknown. Every subset had its genomic DNA shared out evenly among several immunoSEQ plates. Method: immunoSEQ multiplex PCR; TCRdb's copy keeps in-frame clones and lacks some. This table has about 2.1 million clones, under 95% appearing once. The naive CD8 fraction comprised CD45RO-negative cells positively selected for CCR7 and excluded terminally differentiated effector memory CD45RA+ cells. This sample was included in a study of shared clonotypes between healthy human individuals. Findings of the study overall: Non-shared clonotypes showed lower generation probabilities than clonotypes common to all four donors. Naive subsets, compared against memory subsets, generally had larger estimated richness values.

V lost 0 bases to trimming and J lost 7 bases; unmatched junction nucleotides: 11. The germline V gene has CDR1 SSHAT and CDR2 FNYEAQ (reference sequence). The CDR3 has 17 residues. This clonotype was obtained from a man between 18 and 29 years old in good health. Some clones in this sample may be carry-over from other donors' samples. The V and J genes are TRBV7-7 and TRBJ2-1; 8 nucleotides line up with TRBD2. Sequencing was carried out using naive CD8+ T cells from PBMCs. CDR3 region: CASSLALVGRDGNEQFF. The CDR3 nucleotides read TGTGCCAGCAGCTTAGCGCTGGTCGGGAGGGACGGAAATGAGCAGTTCTTC.